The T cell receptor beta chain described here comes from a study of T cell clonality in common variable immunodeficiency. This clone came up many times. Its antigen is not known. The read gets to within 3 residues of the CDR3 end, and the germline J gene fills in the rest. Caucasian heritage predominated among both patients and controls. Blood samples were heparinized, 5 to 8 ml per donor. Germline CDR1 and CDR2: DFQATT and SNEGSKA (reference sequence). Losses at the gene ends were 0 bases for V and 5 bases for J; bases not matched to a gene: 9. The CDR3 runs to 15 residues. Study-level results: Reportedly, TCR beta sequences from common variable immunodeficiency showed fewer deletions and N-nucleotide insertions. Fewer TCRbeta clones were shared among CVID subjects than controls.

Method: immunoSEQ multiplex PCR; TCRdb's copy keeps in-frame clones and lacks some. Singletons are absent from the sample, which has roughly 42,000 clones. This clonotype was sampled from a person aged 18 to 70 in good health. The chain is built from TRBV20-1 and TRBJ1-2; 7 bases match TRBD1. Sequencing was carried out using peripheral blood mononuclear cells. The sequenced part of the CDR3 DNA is TGCAGTGCTAGAGAGAGGCAGAGGGGGCTATATGGC. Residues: CSARERQRGLYG. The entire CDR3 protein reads CSARERQRGLYGYTF.